The TCR beta chain described here comes from a study of blood T cell repertoires in COVID-19. Overall study: Researchers got acute and convalescent COVID-19 samples from the United States, Italy and Spain. T cells, B-cell-depleted T cells, or PBMCs supplied cDNA or gDNA.

CDR1 and CDR2 (germline): LNHDA, SQIVND (reference sequence). With 1 base clipped from V and 4 bases from J, the junction kept 13 bases outside the gene matches. The CDR3 is made up of 18 amino acids. Study processing details: Estimation of nucleated cell counts was performed using reference gene primer amplification. Generated by immunoSEQ multiplex PCR, the TCRdb table keeps only in-frame clones and is missing some. Clone size and the V and J calls come from that table; the DNA yielded D and trimming. The table lists roughly 360,000 clones, about 80% of them singletons. Input material: peripheral blood. The chain employs TRBV19 and TRBJ2-1, with 7 bases fitting TRBD2. The clonotype originates from a human donor with acute or convalescent COVID-19. The donor label of this sample is uncertain. Here the CDR3 DNA reads TGTGCCAGTAGTATAGCCCCGCCGGTGGCTAGCGGATACAATGAGCAGTTCTTC. As protein: CASSIAPPVASGYNEQFF.